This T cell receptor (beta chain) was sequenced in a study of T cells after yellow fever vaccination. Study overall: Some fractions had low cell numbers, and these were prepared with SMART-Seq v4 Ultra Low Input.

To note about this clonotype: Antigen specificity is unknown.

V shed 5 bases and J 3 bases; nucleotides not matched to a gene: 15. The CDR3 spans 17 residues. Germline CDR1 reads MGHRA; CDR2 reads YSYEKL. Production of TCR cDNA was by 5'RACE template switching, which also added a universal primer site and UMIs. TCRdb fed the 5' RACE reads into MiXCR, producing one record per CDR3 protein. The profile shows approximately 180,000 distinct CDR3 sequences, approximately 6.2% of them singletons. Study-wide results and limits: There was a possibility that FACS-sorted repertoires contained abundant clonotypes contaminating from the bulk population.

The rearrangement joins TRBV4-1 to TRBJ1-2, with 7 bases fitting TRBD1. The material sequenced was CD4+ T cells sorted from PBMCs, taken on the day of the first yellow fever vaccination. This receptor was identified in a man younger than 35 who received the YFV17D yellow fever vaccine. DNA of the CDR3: TGCGCCAGCAGCAGCCGGGACAGCTCGAACTGGGACTATGGCTACACCTTC. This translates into CASSSRDSSNWDYGYTF.